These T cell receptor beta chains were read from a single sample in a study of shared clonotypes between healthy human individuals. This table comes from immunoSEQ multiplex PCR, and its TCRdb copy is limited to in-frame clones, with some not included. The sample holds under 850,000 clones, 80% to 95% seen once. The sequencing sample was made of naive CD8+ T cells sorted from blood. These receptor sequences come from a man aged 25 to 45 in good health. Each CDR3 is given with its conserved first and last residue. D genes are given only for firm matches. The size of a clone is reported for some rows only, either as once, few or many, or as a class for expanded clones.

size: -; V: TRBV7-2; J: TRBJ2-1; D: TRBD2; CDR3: CASSFFLAGEEQFF; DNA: TGTGCCAGCAGCTTCTTCCTAGCGGGTGAGGAGCAGTTCTTC
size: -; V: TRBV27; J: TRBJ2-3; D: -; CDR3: CASVATITDTQYF; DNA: TGTGCCAGCGTTGCGACAATCACAGATACGCAGTATTTT
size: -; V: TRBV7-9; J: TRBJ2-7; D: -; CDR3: CASTPPTVYEQYF; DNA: TGTGCCAGCACCCCGCCCACTGTCTACGAGCAGTACTTC
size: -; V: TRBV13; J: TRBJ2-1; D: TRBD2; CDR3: CASSLSGSSYNEQFF; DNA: TGTGCCAGCAGCTTAAGCGGGAGCTCCTACAATGAGCAGTTCTTC
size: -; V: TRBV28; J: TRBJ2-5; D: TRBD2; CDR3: CASSLESGRETQYF; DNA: TGTGCCAGCAGTTTAGAGAGCGGGAGAGAGACCCAGTACTTC
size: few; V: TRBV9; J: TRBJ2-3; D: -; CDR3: CASSVHGAADTQYF; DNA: TGTGCCAGCAGCGTACACGGTGCGGCAGATACGCAGTATTTT
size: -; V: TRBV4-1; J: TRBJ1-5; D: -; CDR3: CASSQGAGDNQPQHF; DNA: TGCGCCAGCAGCCAAGGCGCAGGAGACAATCAGCCCCAGCATTTT
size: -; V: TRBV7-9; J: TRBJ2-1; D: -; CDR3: CASSSGTDYNEQFF; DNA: TGTGCCAGCAGCTCTGGGACGGATTACAATGAGCAGTTCTTC
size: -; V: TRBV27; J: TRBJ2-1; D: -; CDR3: CASSASRGEQFF; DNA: TGTGCCAGCAGTGCCTCGCGAGGCGAGCAGTTCTTC
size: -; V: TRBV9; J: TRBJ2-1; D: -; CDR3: CASSAGQSSEQFF; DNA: TGTGCCAGCAGCGCCGGACAGTCGAGTGAGCAGTTCTTC
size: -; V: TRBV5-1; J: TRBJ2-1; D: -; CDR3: CASSLDLRHYNEQFF; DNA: TGCGCCAGCAGCTTGGATCTCAGGCATTACAATGAGCAGTTCTTC
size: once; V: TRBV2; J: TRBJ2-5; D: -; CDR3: CASSEGSAQETQYF; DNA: TGTGCCAGCAGTGAAGGTAGCGCTCAAGAGACCCAGTACTTC
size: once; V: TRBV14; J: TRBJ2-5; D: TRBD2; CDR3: CASSPPGLGMETQYF; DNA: TGTGCCAGCAGCCCGCCGGGACTAGGAATGGAGACCCAGTACTTC
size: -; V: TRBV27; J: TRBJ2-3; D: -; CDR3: CASSGQLDTQYF; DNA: TGTGCCAGCAGTGGACAACTGGATACGCAGTATTTT
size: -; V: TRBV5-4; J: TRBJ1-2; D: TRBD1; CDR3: CASSLMPGTGGLDGYTF; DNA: TGTGCCAGCAGCTTGATGCCCGGGACAGGGGGTTTGGATGGCTACACCTTC
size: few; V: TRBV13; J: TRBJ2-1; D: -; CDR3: CASSVAQGYNEQFF; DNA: TGTGCCAGCAGCGTGGCCCAGGGTTACAATGAGCAGTTCTTC
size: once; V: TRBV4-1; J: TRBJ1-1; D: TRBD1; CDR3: CASGTVGTEAFF; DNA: TGCGCCAGTGGGACAGTCGGCACTGAAGCTTTCTTT
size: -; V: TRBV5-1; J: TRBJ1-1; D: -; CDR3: CASSKDGRGTEAFF; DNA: TGCGCCAGCAGCAAGGACGGGAGAGGCACTGAAGCTTTCTTT
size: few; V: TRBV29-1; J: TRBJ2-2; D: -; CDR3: CSVGQNTGELFF; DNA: TGCAGCGTTGGACAGAACACCGGGGAGCTGTTTTTT
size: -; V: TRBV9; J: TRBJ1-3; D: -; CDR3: CASSPLTRPTSGNTIYF; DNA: TGTGCCAGCAGCCCCTTGACGAGACCTACCTCTGGAAACACCATATATTTT
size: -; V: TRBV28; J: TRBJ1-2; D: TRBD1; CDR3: CASSLAGTVNYGYTF; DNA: TGTGCCAGCAGTTTGGCCGGGACAGTTAACTATGGCTACACCTTC
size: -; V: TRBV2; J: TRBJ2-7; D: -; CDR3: CASILQGSGDEQYF; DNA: TGTGCCAGCATCTTACAGGGCTCAGGCGACGAGCAGTACTTC